Detailed here is one T cell receptor beta chain. This clonotype has a count of ten or more. What antigen it recognizes has not been identified. The record has no base qualities; no much larger clone is one base away. Receptor amplification or capture employed PCR. The instrument was an Illumina HiSeq 4000. Bulk TCR libraries were generated as previously described, with the TCR primers listed in Table S5 used. Purification of total RNA was performed with the Qiagen AllPrep DNA/RNA kit. Before any analysis, reads coming from multiple sequencing runs of the same library were combined into one pool. Regarding the original processing steps: Reads were retained only if an exact TCR constant sequence was present, and the retained reads were trimmed to 150 nt and grouped according to their 12-nt molecular barcodes. Reads within each barcode group were sub-clustered using a 15% Levenshtein threshold, and quality-weighted consensus sequences were constructed for each RNA molecule. Non-functional sequences were filtered out, along with any lower-count sequence sitting one edit away from another sequence. Based on fitting two negative binomial distributions, any barcode sub-cluster with under 20% of the maximum read count was discarded. Using fastp trimming at Q25 and MiXCR clonotype assembly, TCRdb reanalyzed the public sequencing data and kept in-frame beta chains. Rows are combined by CDR3 protein, so each entry shows the most common genes and DNA. TCRdb, not the authors, supplied the V and J calls. Counted in this sample were tens of thousands of distinct CDR3 sequences; roughly 19% of them appeared once. The leading ten clones occupy around 0.8% of the sample.

The data stem from a study of molecular identifiers for immune sequencing clone quantification (dated by TCRdb to 2016 to 2018). With respect to the entire study: In a replicate experiment, RNA from about 20,000 or 100,000 naive CD8 T cells was split into five aliquots, four of which were sequenced. CD8 T cells were used in a methods study to benchmark molecular-identifier clustering-based TCR repertoire sequencing (MIDCIRS) and TCR RNA copy counting.

The germline V gene sets CDR1 to SNHLY and CDR2 to FYNNEI. Relative to germline, V is missing 1 base and J is missing 0 bases, with 12 bases of the junction outside any gene match. There are 19 amino acids in the CDR3, from cysteine to phenylalanine inclusive. Here the CDR3 DNA is all that survives: 57 bases in frame from base 1. The paper as a whole reports these results and caveats: Modeling estimated about 2.8 recovered TCR RNA copies per cell, compared with 8.5 to 10 by digital PCR, which implies around 30% capture efficiency. Clones above 20 RNA copies held over 97% of molecules in CMV-specific effector cells but under 1% in naive cells. Even against a background of around 950,000 naive CD8 T cells, spiked-in Jurkat TCR RNA amounting to a single cell's worth was reported to be detectable. Spiked-in Jurkat TCR RNA (roughly 10 copies' worth), which is not part of the donor repertoire, was contained in the naive libraries. Highly expanded clone sizes could be underestimated if identical TCR molecules share a barcode. When barcode sub-clustering was left out, chimeric consensus sequences inflated TCR diversity, with chimeras reaching as high as 47%.

Naive CD8 T cell libraries were made from about 20,000 to 1,000,000 sorted cells using 10%, 30% or 50% of purified RNA. Naive CD8 T cells, defined as CD8+CD4-CCR7+CD45RA+, were FACS-sorted into RLT Plus buffer on a BD FACSAria II. To test detection sensitivity, Jurkat RNA equal to under 13 TCR copies was added to samples of about 17,000-1,100,000 naive CD8 T cells. CD8 T cells were enriched with RosetteSep CD8+ T Cell Enrichment Cocktail and Ficoll-Paque, followed by ACK red cell lysis. This clonotype originated in a human donor in good health. Some libraries in this study had Jurkat cell RNA spiked in. Sequencing was performed on naive CD8+ T cells from blood, with Jurkat cell RNA spiked in. Interpreted using the paper, the cell subset or site label stands for: FACS-sorted CD8+CD4-CCR7+CD45RA+ naive T cells. The chain joins TRBV2 to TRBJ1-5; 7 of the junction bases match TRBD1. The CDR3: CASSEGPGQILPSNQPQHF. The sequenced DNA is TGTGCCAGCAGTGAAGGACCGGGACAGATTTTACCTAGCAATCAGCCCCAGCATTTT.